These 24 T cell receptor beta chains were sequenced from one sample in a study of shared clonotypes between healthy human individuals. The data were produced by immunoSEQ multiplex PCR, yet TCRdb's version contains in-frame clones alone and is incomplete. This sample has around 2.5 million clones; over 85% occur once, and the top ten carry around 0.4%. The material sequenced was naive CD4+ T cells from PBMCs. Subset here: CD45RA+ positively selected. The source of these receptors is a man younger than 35 in good health. Some clones in this sample may be carry-over from other donors' samples.

V and J are TRBV5-1 and TRBJ2-1; D is ambiguous. The CDR3 runs to 13 residues. V lost 0 bases and J 10 bases, leaving 11 bases between the germline ends. Germline values: CDR1 SGHRS, CDR2 YFSETQ. The DNA for the CDR3 is TGCGCCAGCAGCTTGGGGTCCTCCCGGGAGCAGTTCTTC. Amino acid sequence: CASSLGSSREQFF.

On this clone itself: Other DNA variants within this sample encode the same CDR3. This chain connects TRBV28 to TRBJ2-7; 8 bases fit TRBD2. The CDR3 totals 15 residues. V shed 4 bases, J shed 1 base, and the junction held 6 bases outside the gene matches. The germline gives CDR1 MDHEN, CDR2 SYDVKM. The CDR3 bases are TGTGCCAGCAGTTCTGCCGGGACTAGTTCCTACGAGCAGTACTTC. The encoded protein is CASSSAGTSSYEQYF.

The chain carries TRBV28 and TRBJ1-1; D gene uncertain. Germline assignment: CDR1 MDHEN and CDR2 SYDVKM. This CDR3 comprises 12 residues. The V gene lost 5 bases and the J gene lost 10 bases, with 14 bases spanning the gap. CDR3 residues: CASSPGPGRAFF. The CDR3 nucleotides are TGTGCCAGCAGTCCCGGGCCAGGTAGAGCTTTCTTT.

On this clone: Other DNA sequences in this specimen translate into the identical CDR3. V gene TRBV2 combines with J gene TRBJ1-5; 7 bases agree with TRBD1. The germline V gene has CDR1 SNHLY and CDR2 FYNNEI. The V segment lost 9 bases and the J segment 4 bases; nucleotides outside the gene matches: 6. The CDR3 length is 13 residues. This CDR3 is CASKGQANQPQHF. The CDR3 DNA reads as TGTGCCAGTAAAGGACAGGCGAATCAGCCCCAGCATTTT.

J is TRBJ2-1 and V is TRBV5-1; a possible D gene is TRBD2 (6 bases). From germline, CDR1 is SGHRS and CDR2 YFSETQ. The CDR3 sequence is 15 residues long. The V end lost 4 bases, the J end lost 4 bases, and 15 bases lay between the germline ends. CDR3 sequence: CASSTERVLYNEQFF. The DNA for the CDR3 is TGCGCCAGCAGCACGGAGCGGGTTCTTTACAATGAGCAGTTCTTC.

The rearrangement uses TRBV7-3 and TRBJ1-4; D remains ambiguous. The CDR3 consists of 11 residues. Trimming stripped 2 bases from V and 14 bases from J, with 9 bases between. The germline CDR1 and CDR2 sequences are SGHTA and FQGTGA. The CDR3 loop is CASSLEDMLFF. Here the CDR3 DNA reads TGTGCCAGCAGCTTAGAGGATATGCTGTTTTTT.

This chain links TRBV6-5 with TRBJ2-7, with D perhaps matching TRBD2 (5 bases). The V end lost 0 bases, the J end lost 4 bases, and 10 bases lay between the germline ends. The CDR3 has 14 residues. Per the germline V gene, CDR1 is MNHEY and CDR2 is SVGAGI. The CDR3 coding sequence is TGTGCCAGCAGTTACTCAGGGAGAAGGTACGAGCAGTACTTC. Its protein is CASSYSGRRYEQYF.

V usage is TRBV28 and J usage is TRBJ1-4; a possible D gene is TRBD1 (6 bases). The CDR3 has 15 amino acids. Trimming took 4 bases from V and 8 from J, leaving 17 bases between them. Germline V gene data show CDR1 as MDHEN and CDR2 as SYDVKM. The CDR3 DNA reads TGTGCCAGCAGTTCACAGGGCGTGAGCTTAGAAAAACTGTTTTTT. Its protein product is CASSSQGVSLEKLFF.

The count of this clone is one. The chain carries TRBV18 and TRBJ2-2; D is tentatively TRBD1 or TRBD2 (5 bases each). CDR3 length equals 16 residues. Germline V lookup: CDR1 KGHSH, CDR2 LQKENI. The V end was cut by 0 bases, the J end by 4 bases, with 12 bases between. CDR3 sequence (DNA): TGTGCCAGCTCACCACCAGGGGAAGGGAGCACCGGGGAGCTGTTTTTT. Protein: CASSPPGEGSTGELFF.

This clone was found once. The V gene is TRBV9, the J gene TRBJ1-2; possibly TRBD1 for D (5 bases). The germline V and J ends were trimmed by 0 bases and 9 bases, with 15 bases remaining between them. The CDR3 has 14 residues. Germline V gene sequence: CDR1 SGDLS, CDR2 YYNGEE. CDR3 in DNA: TGTGCCAGCAGCGTAGGGGACCGAGAAAGTAGCTACACCTTC. Translation gives CASSVGDRESSYTF.

V is TRBV28 and J is TRBJ1-4, with TRBD1 identical over 7 bases. Germline V gene data show CDR1 as MDHEN and CDR2 as SYDVKM. Trimming took 7 bases from V and 7 from J; bases not matched to a gene: 15. The CDR3 loop spans 16 amino acids. The CDR3 nucleotides are TGTGCCAGCATCGATTCTAGGACAGGCTGGGGTGAAAAACTGTTTTTT. As protein: CASIDSRTGWGEKLFF.

The V and J genes are TRBV5-1 and TRBJ2-3, with 11 bases that match TRBD2. The germline V gene has CDR1 SGHRS and CDR2 YFSETQ. CDR3 length equals 15 residues. The trim removed 4 bases at V and 4 bases at J, leaving 5 bases unmatched. The CDR3 bases are TGCGCCAGCAGCCTAACTAGCGGGAGACCAGATACGCAGTATTTT. It encodes CASSLTSGRPDTQYF.

This clone has a handful of counts. Other nucleotide sequences in the sample specify the same CDR3. The rearrangement uses TRBV7-2 and TRBJ2-1; D uncertain. Germline V lookup: CDR1 SGHTA, CDR2 FQGNSA. Trimming pared 3 bases from V and 4 bases from J, leaving 7 bases between. This CDR3 is built from 13 residues. In DNA form, the CDR3 reads TGTGCCAGCAGCTTTGACGGATACAATGAGCAGTTCTTC. As protein: CASSFDGYNEQFF.

The V gene is TRBV4-1, the J gene TRBJ1-5; no clear D gene. This CDR3 comprises 16 residues. Germline CDR1 MGHRA, CDR2 YSYEKL. Deletions cut 1 base from V and 1 base from J, with 11 bases between. The CDR3 is CASSQVQATSNQPQHF. In nucleotides, the CDR3 is TGCGCCAGCAGCCAAGTGCAGGCGACGAGCAATCAGCCCCAGCATTTT.

The rearrangement joins TRBV4-1 to TRBJ2-1; 13 positions agree with TRBD2. J gave up 8 bases and V 4 bases, and 8 bases lay outside the gene matches. Germline CDR1 is MGHRA and CDR2 is YSYEKL. The CDR3 extends over 16 amino acids. The CDR3 region has the DNA TGCGCCAGCAGCCCGACGGGACTAGCGGGGAATGATGAGCAGTTCTTC. Its translation is CASSPTGLAGNDEQFF.

The V call is TRBV9, the J call TRBJ2-1; 9 bases line up with TRBD2. CDR1 is SGDLS, CDR2 YYNGEE, per germline. This CDR3 spans 16 amino acids. Unmatched junction bases numbered 8, after V lost 4 bases and J lost 3 bases. The CDR3: CASSTRTSAYYNEQFF. The CDR3 DNA reads as TGTGCCAGCAGCACCCGGACTAGCGCGTACTACAATGAGCAGTTCTTC.

The chain uses TRBV5-5 and TRBJ2-6; tentative D call: TRBD2 (5 bases). Germline V gives CDR1 SGHKS, CDR2 YYEKEE (reference sequence). The V and J ends lost 0 bases and 2 bases respectively, with 21 bases between them. The CDR3 spans 20 residues. The CDR3 bases are TGTGCCAGCAGCTTGGAGGAGCGGCAGGTAGTACCCGCTGGGGCCAACGTCCTGACTTTC. As protein: CASSLEERQVVPAGANVLTF.

The V and J genes are TRBV13 and TRBJ1-1; D remains unclear. Germline lookup yields CDR1 PRHDT and CDR2 FYEKMQ (reference sequence). V lost 4 bases, J lost 0 bases, and 9 bases lay in between. The CDR3 spans 14 residues. DNA for the CDR3: TGTGCCAGCAGCTCTCGTGTCGTGAACACTGAAGCTTTCTTT. Translated: CASSSRVVNTEAFF.

The V gene is TRBV28, the J gene TRBJ2-3; D is unclear. The CDR3 contains 13 residues. Germline-derived CDR1 and CDR2 are MDHEN and SYDVKM. V lost 7 bases to trimming and J lost 6 bases, with 14 bases between them. The CDR3 here is CASTPPGRDTQYF. DNA of the CDR3: TGTGCCAGCACCCCCCCCGGAAGGGATACGCAGTATTTT.

V and J are TRBV14 and TRBJ2-1; possibly TRBD2 for D (6 bases). There are 18 residues in the CDR3. The germline V gene has CDR1 SGHDN and CDR2 FVKESK. V was cut by 0 bases and J by 3 bases, with 18 bases left in between. The CDR3 nucleotides read TGTGCCAGCAGCCAAGAGGCGGCTAGCGCCCCCCGCTACAATGAGCAGTTCTTC. Its translation is CASSQEAASAPRYNEQFF.

This chain uses TRBV9 with TRBJ1-5; D not resolved. This CDR3 spans 14 amino acids. Germline V lookup: CDR1 SGDLS, CDR2 YYNGEE. Trimming removed 5 bases at V and 2 bases at J, with 11 bases between. The CDR3 reads CASSDIGGNQPQHF. In DNA, the CDR3 is TGTGCCAGCAGTGATATTGGCGGCAATCAGCCCCAGCATTTT.

This clone was seen only once. The chain recombines TRBV19 with TRBJ1-2; TRBD1 is a possible D gene (5 bases). Per germline, CDR1 LNHDA and CDR2 SQIVND (reference sequence). The CDR3 has 14 residues. Trimming shortened V by 6 bases and J by 8 bases, and 19 bases separated the two germline ends. CDR3: CASSSLGHLQGYTF. In DNA, the CDR3 is TGTGCCAGTAGCTCGCTTGGACACCTGCAAGGCTACACCTTC. Complete variable domain (other parts from reference TRBV19 and TRBJ1-2): DGGITQSPKYLFRKEGQNVTLSCEQNLNHDAMYWYRQDPGQGLRLIYYSQIVNDFQKGDIAEGYSVSREKKESFPLTVTSAQKNPTAFYLCASSSLGHLQGYTFGSGTRLTVV.

The chain recombines TRBV5-6 with TRBJ2-5; the match to TRBD2 covers 13 bases. Germline loops: CDR1 SGHDT, CDR2 YYEEEE. V lost 4 bases, J lost 4 bases, and 4 bases stayed unmatched. The CDR3 extends over 15 amino acids. In DNA form, the CDR3 reads TGTGCCAGCAGCCGGGGACTAGCGGGAACAGAGACCCAGTACTTC. As protein: CASSRGLAGTETQYF.

The chain is built from TRBV2 and TRBJ2-3; D unresolved. CDR3 length equals 16 residues. Germline V gives CDR1 SNHLY, CDR2 FYNNEI. Trimming cost V 2 bases and J 3 bases, with 15 bases left between them. Written as DNA, the CDR3 is TGTGCCAGCAGTGAATCGTCTCCCGGTTGGACAGATACGCAGTATTTT. It translates to CASSESSPGWTDTQYF. Variable domain in full (rest from reference TRBV2 and TRBJ2-3): EPEVTQTPSHQVTQMGQEVILRCVPISNHLYFYWYRQILGQKVEFLVSFYNNEISEKSEIFDDQFSVERPDGSNFTLKIRSTKLEDSAMYFCASSESSPGWTDTQYFGPGTRLTVL.